The present TCR beta chain was sequenced within a study of blood T cell repertoires in COVID-19 (TCRdb year 2020). At the level of the whole study: Collaborator samples came from the United States, Italy and Spain and covered acute and convalescent phases of COVID-19. The prospective study material was composed of cDNA or gDNA derived from T cells, B-cell-depleted T cells, or PBMCs. Deeply sampled blood TCRbeta repertoires from subjects exposed to, actively infected with, or recovered from COVID-19 were included in the dataset. The repertoires were made available in a free public database intended to serve as a resource for research on the immune response to SARS-CoV-2. The samples were drawn from two sources: the first 160 participants of the ongoing ImmuneRACE study, and about 1,300 subjects contributed by 6 global collaborators. Nearly every sample came with metadata listing a de-identified subject ID, COVID-19 status, age in years and sex. HLA class I and class II types, where available, came from metadata supplied by the sample provider rather than from assay-based typing. Overall results and qualifications from the work: The quantity of clinical and demographic metadata differed by source and by participant and was supplied without curation.

Note on this clone: What this receptor recognizes is not known. The input lacks base qualities; no much larger clone sits a single base away.

Each collaborating institution followed its own protocols to collect whole blood in K2EDTA tubes. For TCRbeta analysis, collaborators shipped samples in one of three forms: frozen whole blood, isolated PBMCs, or DNA extracted from either of those sample types. TCRbeta CDR3 regions were amplified from genomic DNA by means of the immunoSEQ Assay, a bias-controlled multiplex PCR. On the study's bioinformatics: Nucleated cell counts per sample were estimated from amplification of reference gene primers within the assay. To quantify the absolute abundance of each unique TCRbeta CDR3 rearrangement, sequence reads were collapsed and filtered. For each sample, productive Simpson clonality was calculated as the square root of Simpson's diversity index across productive rearrangements. TCRdb took this table from immuneACCESS and kept in-frame rearrangements with V and J called. Such tables lack part of the clones; where checked against another copy, unresolved V genes explain under half of the gap, and the rest is unexplained. The V and J calls and clone size come from that table; D and trimming were worked out from the DNA. In this sample the table shows around 130,000 clones, roughly 72% of which occur a single time. Approximately 10% of the sample is held by the ten biggest clonotypes.

As encoded in the germline V gene, CDR1 is KGHDR while CDR2 is SFDVKD. V is cut by 5 bases and J by 8 bases, and the space between the germline ends is 15 bases. Including cysteine and phenylalanine, the CDR3 has 15 amino acids. CDR3 DNA only is kept here, 45 bases in frame from base 1. Specimen: peripheral blood. The chain uses TRBV24-1 and TRBJ1-6; confidence is insufficient to name the D gene. This TCR came from a human donor in a cohort sampled during active COVID-19. The CDR3 has the sequence CATSAVPDSDSPLHF. The bases read TGTGCCACCAGTGCGGTTCCGGACTCCGATTCACCCCTCCACTTT.